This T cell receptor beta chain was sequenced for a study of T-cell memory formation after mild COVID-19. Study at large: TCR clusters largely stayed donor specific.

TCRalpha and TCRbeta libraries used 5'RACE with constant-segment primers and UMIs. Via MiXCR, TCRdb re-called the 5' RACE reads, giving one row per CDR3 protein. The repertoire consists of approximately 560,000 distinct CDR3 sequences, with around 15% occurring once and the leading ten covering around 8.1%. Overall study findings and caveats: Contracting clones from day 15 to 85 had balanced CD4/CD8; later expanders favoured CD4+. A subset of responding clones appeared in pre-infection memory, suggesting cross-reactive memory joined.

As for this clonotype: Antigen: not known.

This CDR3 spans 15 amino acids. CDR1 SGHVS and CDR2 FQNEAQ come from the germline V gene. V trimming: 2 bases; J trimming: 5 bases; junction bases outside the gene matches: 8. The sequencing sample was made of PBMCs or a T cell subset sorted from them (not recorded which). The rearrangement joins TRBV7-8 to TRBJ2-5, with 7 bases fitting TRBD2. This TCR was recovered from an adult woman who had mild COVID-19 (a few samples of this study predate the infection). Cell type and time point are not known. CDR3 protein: CASSLTRRREETQYF. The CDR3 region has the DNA TGTGCCAGCAGCTTAACCCGGAGGCGGGAGGAGACCCAGTACTTC.